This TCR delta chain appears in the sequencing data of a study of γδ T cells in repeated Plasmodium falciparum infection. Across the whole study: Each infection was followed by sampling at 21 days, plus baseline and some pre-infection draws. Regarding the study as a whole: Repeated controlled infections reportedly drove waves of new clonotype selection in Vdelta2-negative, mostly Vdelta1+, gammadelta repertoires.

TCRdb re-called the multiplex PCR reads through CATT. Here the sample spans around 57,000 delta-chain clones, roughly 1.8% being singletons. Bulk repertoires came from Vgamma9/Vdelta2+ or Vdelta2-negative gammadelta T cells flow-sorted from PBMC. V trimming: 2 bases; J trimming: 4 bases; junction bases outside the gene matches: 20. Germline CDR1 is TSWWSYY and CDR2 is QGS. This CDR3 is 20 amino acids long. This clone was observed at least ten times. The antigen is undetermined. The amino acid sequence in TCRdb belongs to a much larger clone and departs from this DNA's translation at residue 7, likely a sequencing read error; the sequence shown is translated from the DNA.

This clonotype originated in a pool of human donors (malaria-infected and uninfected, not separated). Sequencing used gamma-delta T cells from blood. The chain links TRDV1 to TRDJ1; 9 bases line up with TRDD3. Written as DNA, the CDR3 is TGTGCTCTTGGGGAAGGAACGCCTTTACGTCCGGGGGATACAGTCGATAAACTCATCTTT. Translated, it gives CALGEGTPLRPGDTVDKLIF.